These 3 T cell receptor beta chains were all obtained from the same sample, sequenced in a study of OX40 agonist ivuxolimab in advanced cancers. The repertoire was sequenced with immunoSEQ multiplex PCR; TCRdb's copy has only in-frame clones and lacks some. The sample yields roughly 67,000 clones, around 90% seen once. Sequencing was performed on CD4+ or CD8+ T cells sorted from blood, taken in a trial of the OX40 agonist ivuxolimab. These receptors originate from an adult with an advanced solid tumor such as melanoma, head and neck, liver or kidney cancer.

In this sample, this clone turned up once. V and J are TRBV5-1 and TRBJ2-1, with D possibly being TRBD2 (5 bases). In germline, CDR1 is SGHRS, CDR2 YFSETQ. The CDR3 extends over 17 amino acids. With 6 bases removed from V and 3 bases from J, the gap between germline ends came to 22 bases. The chain's CDR3 is CASNPRAYGRVYNEQFF. The CDR3 bases are TGCGCCAGCAACCCGAGGGCGTATGGGCGGGTCTACAATGAGCAGTTCTTC.

This clone showed up just once. This sequence joins TRBV10-3 and TRBJ2-2, with D perhaps matching TRBD1 (6 bases). Germline V gene lookup returns CDR1 ENHRY and CDR2 SYGVKD. This CDR3 region has 13 residues. The V end was cut by 11 bases, the J end by 1 base, with 11 bases between. CDR3: CALQQGNTGELFF. CDR3 DNA: TGTGCCCTCCAACAGGGGAACACCGGGGAGCTGTTTTTT.

Only one count was recorded for this clone. The chain recombines TRBV7-6 with TRBJ1-2; 7 bases fit TRBD1. Germline CDR1 reads SGHVS; CDR2 reads FNYEAQ. The CDR3 runs to 14 residues. V gave up 5 bases and J gave up 2 bases; unmatched junction bases: 5. The chain's CDR3 is CASSPGTENYGYTF. As DNA, the CDR3 is TGTGCCAGCAGCCCCGGGACAGAGAACTATGGCTACACCTTC.